This record covers a single T cell receptor (beta chain). What it binds is not known. The V gene's germline CDR1 is SGDLS and CDR2 YYNGEE. The CDR3 consists of 15 residues. With 4 bases clipped from V and 4 bases from J, the junction kept 3 bases outside the gene matches. It was with 60 Vbeta and 13 Jbeta primers that the PCR ran. Clones were read by immunoSEQ multiplex PCR, and TCRdb kept only the in-frame ones, dropping some. The table lists 130,000 or so clones, roughly 82% of them singletons. The data were taken from a study of cytomegalovirus exposure and HLA in healthy donors. Study-level findings and limits: Most sequenced TCRs were rare (though some public TCRs occurred in many donors). Sequencing depth across donors, presence/absence analyses assumed, was roughly uniform. Reported findings show TCR beta sequences accurately forecast HLA-A and HLA-B alleles in most subjects.

The clonotype originates from a woman under 30 in good health and CMV-seropositive. The chain couples TRBV9 to TRBJ2-1; 12 positions match TRBD2. Sequenced material: PBMCs. The CDR3 DNA sequence: TGTGCCAGCAGCCTAGCGGGGGGGCGTTACAATGAGCAGTTCTTC. As protein: CASSLAGGRYNEQFF. Complete variable domain (other parts from reference TRBV9 and TRBJ2-1): DSGVTQTPKHLITATGQRVTLRCSPRSGDLSVYWYQQSLDQGLQFLIQYYNGEERAKGNILERFSAQQFPDLHSELNLSSLELGDSALYFCASSLAGGRYNEQFFGPGTRLTVL.